The source of this TCR beta chain is a study of cytomegalovirus exposure and HLA in healthy donors. The CDR3 contains 15 residues. Losses at the gene ends were 2 bases for V and 6 bases for J; bases not matched to a gene: 6. The germline gives CDR1 SGHTA, CDR2 FQGNSA. PCR used 60 Vbeta primers and 13 Jbeta primers. TCRdb's table, derived via immunoSEQ multiplex PCR, lists solely in-frame clones and lacks some. The sample comprises about 180,000 clones, about three quarters of which are singletons, and 1.4% rests with the top ten. The chain joins TRBV7-2 to TRBJ2-3; 9 nucleotides agree with TRBD2. The sequence was collected from a woman in her thirties in good health and CMV-seropositive. Specimen: PBMCs. The DNA for the CDR3 is TGTGCCAGCAGCTTAAACGGAGCGGGAGGCGATACGCAGTATTTT. This gives the protein CASSLNGAGGDTQYF.